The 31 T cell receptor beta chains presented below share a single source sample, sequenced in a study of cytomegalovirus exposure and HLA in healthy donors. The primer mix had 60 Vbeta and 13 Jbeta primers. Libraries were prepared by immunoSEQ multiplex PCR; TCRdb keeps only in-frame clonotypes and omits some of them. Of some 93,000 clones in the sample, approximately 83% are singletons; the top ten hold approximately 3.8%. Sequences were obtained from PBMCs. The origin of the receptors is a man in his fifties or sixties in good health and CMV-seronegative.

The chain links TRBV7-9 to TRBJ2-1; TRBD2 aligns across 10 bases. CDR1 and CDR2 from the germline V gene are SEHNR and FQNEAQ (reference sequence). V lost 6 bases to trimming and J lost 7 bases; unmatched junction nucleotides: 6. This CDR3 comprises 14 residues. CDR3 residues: CASSFTSGINEQFF. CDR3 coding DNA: TGTGCCAGCAGTTTCACTAGCGGGATAAATGAGCAGTTCTTC.

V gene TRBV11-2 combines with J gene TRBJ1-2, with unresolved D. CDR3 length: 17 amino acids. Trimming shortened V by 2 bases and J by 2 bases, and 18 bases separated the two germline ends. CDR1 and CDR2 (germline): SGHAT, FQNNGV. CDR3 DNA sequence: TGTGCCAGCAGCTTAAGGCCTCGGTCAGGACTAAACTATGGCTACACCTTC. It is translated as CASSLRPRSGLNYGYTF.

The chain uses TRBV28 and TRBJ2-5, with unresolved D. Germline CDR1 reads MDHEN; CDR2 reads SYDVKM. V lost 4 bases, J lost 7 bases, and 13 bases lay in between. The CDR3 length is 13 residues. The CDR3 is CASSSSGLGTQYF. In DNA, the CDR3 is TGTGCCAGCAGTTCGTCCGGGTTGGGGACCCAGTACTTC.

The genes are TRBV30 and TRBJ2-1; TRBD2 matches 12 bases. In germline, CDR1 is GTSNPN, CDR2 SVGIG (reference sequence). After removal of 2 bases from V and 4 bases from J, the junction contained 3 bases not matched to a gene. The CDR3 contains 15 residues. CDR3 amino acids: CAWSSTSGGYNEQFF. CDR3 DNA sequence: TGTGCCTGGAGTTCTACTAGCGGGGGGTACAATGAGCAGTTCTTC. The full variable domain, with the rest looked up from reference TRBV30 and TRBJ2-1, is SQTIHQWPATLVQPVGSPLSLECTVEGTSNPNLYWYRQAAGRGLQLLFYSVGIGQISSEVPQNLSASRPQDRQFILSSKKLLLSDSGFYLCAWSSTSGGYNEQFFGPGTRLTVL.

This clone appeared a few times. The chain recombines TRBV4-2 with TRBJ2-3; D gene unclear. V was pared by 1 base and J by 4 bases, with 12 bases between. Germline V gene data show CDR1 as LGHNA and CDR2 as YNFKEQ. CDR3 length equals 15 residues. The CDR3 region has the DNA TGTGCCAGCAGCCAAGGGCAGTTAACCTCAGATACGCAGTATTTT. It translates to CASSQGQLTSDTQYF.

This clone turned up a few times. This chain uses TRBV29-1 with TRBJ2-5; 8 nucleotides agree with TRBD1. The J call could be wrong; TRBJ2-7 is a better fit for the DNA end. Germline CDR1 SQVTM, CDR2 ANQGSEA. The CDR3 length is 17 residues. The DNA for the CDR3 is TGCAGCGTTCAAGTACTCAGACAGGGGATCTACTCCTACGAGCAGTACTTC. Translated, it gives CSVQVLRQGIYSYEQYF.

CDR3 in DNA: TGTGCCAGCAGCTACGACAGCCAAACCTACGAGCAGTACTTC. It translates to CASSYDSQTYEQYF. The rearrangement links TRBV7-9 to TRBJ2-7; weak D call: TRBD1 (5 bases). Deletions cut 4 bases from V and 2 bases from J, with 12 bases between. The CDR3 has 14 residues. Germline CDR1 reads SEHNR; CDR2 reads FQNEAQ (reference sequence).

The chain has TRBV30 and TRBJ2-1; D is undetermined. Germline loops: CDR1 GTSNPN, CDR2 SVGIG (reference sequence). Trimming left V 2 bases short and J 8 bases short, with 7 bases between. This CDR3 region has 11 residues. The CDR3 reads CAWSPRDEQFF. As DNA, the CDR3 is TGTGCCTGGAGTCCTAGAGATGAGCAGTTCTTC.

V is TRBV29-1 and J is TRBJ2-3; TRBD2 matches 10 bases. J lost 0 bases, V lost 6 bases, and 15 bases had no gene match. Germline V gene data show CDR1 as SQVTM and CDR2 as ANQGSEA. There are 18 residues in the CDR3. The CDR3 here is CSVGGGGTSATSTDTQYF. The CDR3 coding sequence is TGCAGCGTGGGGGGCGGGGGGACTAGCGCAACTAGCACAGATACGCAGTATTTT.

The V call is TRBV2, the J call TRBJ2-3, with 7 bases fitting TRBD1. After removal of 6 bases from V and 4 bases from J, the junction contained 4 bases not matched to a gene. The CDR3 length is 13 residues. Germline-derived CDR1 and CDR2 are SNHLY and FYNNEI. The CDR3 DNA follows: TGTGCCAGCAGGGCGACAGGGCCAGATACGCAGTATTTT. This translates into CASRATGPDTQYF.

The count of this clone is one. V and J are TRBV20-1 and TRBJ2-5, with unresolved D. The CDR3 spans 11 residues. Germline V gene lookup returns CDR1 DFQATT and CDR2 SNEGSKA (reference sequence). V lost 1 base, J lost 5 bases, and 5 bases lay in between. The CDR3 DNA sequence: TGCAGTGCTAGAGCGGTGGAGACCCAGTACTTC. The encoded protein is CSARAVETQYF.

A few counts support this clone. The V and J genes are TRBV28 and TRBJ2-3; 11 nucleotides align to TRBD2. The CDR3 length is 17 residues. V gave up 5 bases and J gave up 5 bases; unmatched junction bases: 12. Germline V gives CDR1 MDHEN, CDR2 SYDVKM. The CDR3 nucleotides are TGTGCCAGCAGTGCCGGAACTAGCGGGAGCGCCAAAGATACGCAGTATTTT. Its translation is CASSAGTSGSAKDTQYF.

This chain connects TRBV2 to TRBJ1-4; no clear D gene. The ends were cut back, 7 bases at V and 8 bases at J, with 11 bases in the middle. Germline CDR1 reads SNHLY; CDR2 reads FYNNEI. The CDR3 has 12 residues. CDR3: CASTREREKLFF. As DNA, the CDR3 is TGTGCCAGCACGCGGGAGAGGGAAAAACTGTTTTTT.

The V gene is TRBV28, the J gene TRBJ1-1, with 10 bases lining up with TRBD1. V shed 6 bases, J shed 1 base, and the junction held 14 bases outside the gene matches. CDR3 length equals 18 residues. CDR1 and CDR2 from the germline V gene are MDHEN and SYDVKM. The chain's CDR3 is CASSRPGDRGLWNTEAFF. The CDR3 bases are TGTGCCAGCAGCCGACCCGGGGACAGGGGTCTCTGGAACACTGAAGCTTTCTTT.

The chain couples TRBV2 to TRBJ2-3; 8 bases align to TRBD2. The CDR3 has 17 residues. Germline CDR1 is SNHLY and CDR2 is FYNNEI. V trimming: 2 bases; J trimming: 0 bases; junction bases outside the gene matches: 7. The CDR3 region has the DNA TGTGCCAGCAGTGAATGGCTAGCGGGTAGCAGCACAGATACGCAGTATTTT. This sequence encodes CASSEWLAGSSTDTQYF.

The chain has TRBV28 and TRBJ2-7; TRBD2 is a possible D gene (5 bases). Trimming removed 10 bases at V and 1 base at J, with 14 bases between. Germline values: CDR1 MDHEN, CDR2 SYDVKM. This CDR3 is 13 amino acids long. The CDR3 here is CATLDRGSYEQYF. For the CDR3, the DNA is TGTGCCACCCTCGATCGGGGTTCCTACGAGCAGTACTTC.

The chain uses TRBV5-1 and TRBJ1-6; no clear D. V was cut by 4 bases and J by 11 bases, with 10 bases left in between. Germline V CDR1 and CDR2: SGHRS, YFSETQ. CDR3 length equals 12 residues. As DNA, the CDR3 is TGCGCCAGCAGCCTGGACGGTACACCCCTCCACTTT. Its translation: CASSLDGTPLHF.

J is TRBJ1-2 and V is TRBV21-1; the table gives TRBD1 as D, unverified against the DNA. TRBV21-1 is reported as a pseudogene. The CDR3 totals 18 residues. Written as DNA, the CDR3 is TGTGCCAGCAGCGGTCGGGGGGGAGACAGGGGGCCAGAAGATGGCTACACCTTC. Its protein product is CASSGRGGDRGPEDGYTF.

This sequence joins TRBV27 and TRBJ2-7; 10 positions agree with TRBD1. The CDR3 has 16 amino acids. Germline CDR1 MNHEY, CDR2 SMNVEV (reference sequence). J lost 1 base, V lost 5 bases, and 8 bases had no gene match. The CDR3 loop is CASSPYGDRGSYEQYF. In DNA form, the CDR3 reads TGTGCCAGCAGTCCCTACGGGGACAGGGGATCCTACGAGCAGTACTTC.

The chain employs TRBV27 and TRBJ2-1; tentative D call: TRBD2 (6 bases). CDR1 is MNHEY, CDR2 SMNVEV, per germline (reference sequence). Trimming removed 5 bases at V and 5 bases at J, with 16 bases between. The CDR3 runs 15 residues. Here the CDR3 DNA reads TGTGCCAGCAGTCTACTAGCTCGGGTTCACAATGAGCAGTTCTTC. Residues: CASSLLARVHNEQFF.

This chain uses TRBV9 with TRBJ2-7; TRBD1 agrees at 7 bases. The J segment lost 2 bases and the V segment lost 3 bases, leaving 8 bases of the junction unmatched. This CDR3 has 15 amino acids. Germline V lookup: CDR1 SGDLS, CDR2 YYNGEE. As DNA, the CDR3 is TGTGCCAGCAGCGAAGGGGGAACAGGGGCCTACGAGCAGTACTTC. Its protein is CASSEGGTGAYEQYF. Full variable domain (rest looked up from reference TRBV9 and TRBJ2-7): DSGVTQTPKHLITATGQRVTLRCSPRSGDLSVYWYQQSLDQGLQFLIQYYNGEERAKGNILERFSAQQFPDLHSELNLSSLELGDSALYFCASSEGGTGAYEQYFGPGTRLTVT.

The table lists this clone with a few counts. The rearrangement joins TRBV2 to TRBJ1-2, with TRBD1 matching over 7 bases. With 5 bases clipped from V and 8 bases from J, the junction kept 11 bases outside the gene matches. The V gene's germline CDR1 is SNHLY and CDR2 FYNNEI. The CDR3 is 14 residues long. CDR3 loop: CASSSGTDDTGYTF. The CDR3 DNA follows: TGTGCCAGCAGTTCCGGGACAGACGACACAGGCTACACCTTC.

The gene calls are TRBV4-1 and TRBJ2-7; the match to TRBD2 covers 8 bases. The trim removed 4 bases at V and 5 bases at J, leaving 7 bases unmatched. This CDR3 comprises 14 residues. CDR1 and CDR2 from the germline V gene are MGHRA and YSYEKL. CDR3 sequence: CASSPSGSRDEQYF. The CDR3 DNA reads TGCGCCAGCAGCCCCAGCGGGAGCAGGGACGAGCAGTACTTC.

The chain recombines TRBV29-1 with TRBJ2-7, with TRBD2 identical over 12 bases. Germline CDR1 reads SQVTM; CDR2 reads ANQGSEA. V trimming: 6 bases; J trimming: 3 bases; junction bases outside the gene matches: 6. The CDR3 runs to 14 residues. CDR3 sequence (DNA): TGCAGCGTCACTAGACTAGCGGGAGTCTACGAGCAGTACTTC. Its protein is CSVTRLAGVYEQYF.

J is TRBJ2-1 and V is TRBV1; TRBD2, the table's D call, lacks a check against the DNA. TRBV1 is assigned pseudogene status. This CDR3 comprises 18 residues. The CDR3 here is CTSSQDPLAGGSYNEQFF. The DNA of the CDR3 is TGCACCAGCAGCCAAGACCCGTTAGCGGGAGGCTCCTACAATGAGCAGTTCTTC.

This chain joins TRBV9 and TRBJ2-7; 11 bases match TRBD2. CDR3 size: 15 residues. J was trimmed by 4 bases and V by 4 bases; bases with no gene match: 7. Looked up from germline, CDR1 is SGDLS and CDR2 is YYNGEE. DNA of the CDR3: TGTGCCAGCAGCACCGGGACTAGCGGAGAATACGAGCAGTACTTC. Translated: CASSTGTSGEYEQYF.

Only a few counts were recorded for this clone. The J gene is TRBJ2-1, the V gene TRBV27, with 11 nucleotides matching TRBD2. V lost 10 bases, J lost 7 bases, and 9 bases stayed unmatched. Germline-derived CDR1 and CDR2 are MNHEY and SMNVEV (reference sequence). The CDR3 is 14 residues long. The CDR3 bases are TGTGCCACCCAGACGGGACTAGCGGCAAATGAGCAGTTCTTC. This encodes CATQTGLAANEQFF.

CDR3 bases: TGCGCCAGCAGCTTGGCCGGTCTGCAGGTAGCGGGAGCACGAATATACAATGAGCAGTTCTTC. It specifies CASSLAGLQVAGARIYNEQFF. The chain uses TRBV5-1 and TRBJ2-1; 9 nucleotides line up with TRBD2. V was pared by 0 bases and J by 4 bases, with 20 bases of the junction left unmatched. CDR3 length: 21 residues. The germline CDR1 and CDR2 sequences are SGHRS and YFSETQ.

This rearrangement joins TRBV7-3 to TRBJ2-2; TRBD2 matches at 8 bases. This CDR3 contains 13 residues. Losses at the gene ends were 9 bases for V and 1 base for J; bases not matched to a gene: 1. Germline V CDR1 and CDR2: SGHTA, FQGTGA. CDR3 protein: CASTSGNTGELFF. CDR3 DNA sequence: TGTGCCAGTACTAGCGGGAACACCGGGGAGCTGTTTTTT.

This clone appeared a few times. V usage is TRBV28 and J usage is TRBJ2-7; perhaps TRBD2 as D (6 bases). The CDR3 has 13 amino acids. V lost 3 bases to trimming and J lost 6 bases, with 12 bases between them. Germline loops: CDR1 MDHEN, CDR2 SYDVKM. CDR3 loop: CASSLTGVGEQYF. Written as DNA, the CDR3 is TGTGCCAGCAGTTTGACGGGAGTAGGCGAGCAGTACTTC.

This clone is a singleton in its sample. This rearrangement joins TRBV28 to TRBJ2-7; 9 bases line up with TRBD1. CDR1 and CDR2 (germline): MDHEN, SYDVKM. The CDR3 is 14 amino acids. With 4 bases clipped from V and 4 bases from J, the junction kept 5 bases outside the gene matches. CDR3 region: CASSYRGLRYEQYF. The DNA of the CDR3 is TGTGCCAGCAGTTACAGGGGGCTGAGATACGAGCAGTACTTC.